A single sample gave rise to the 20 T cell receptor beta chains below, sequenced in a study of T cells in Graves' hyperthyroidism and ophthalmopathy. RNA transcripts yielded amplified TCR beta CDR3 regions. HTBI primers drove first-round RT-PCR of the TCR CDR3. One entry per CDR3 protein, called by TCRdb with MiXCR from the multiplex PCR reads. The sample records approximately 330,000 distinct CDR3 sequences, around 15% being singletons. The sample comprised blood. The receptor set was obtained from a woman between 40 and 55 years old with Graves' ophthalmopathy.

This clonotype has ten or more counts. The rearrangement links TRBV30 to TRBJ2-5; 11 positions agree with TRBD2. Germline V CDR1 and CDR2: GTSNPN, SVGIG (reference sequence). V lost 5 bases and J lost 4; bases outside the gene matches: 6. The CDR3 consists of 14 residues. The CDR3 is CAWGLGLAGETQYF. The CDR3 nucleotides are TGTGCCTGGGGGCTCGGACTAGCGGGAGAGACCCAGTACTTC.

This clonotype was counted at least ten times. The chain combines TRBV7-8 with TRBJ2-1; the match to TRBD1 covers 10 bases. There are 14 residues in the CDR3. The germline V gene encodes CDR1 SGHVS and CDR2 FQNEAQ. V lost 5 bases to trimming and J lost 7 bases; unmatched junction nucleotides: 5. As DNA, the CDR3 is TGTGCCAGCAGCCCTTGGGACAGGGGTAATGAGCAGTTCTTC. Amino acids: CASSPWDRGNEQFF. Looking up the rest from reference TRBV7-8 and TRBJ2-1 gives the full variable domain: GAGVSQSPRYKVAKRGQDVALRCDPISGHVSLFWYQQALGQGPEFLTYFQNEAQLDKSGLPSDRFFAERPEGSVSTLKIQRTQQEDSAVYLCASSPWDRGNEQFFGPGTRLTVL.

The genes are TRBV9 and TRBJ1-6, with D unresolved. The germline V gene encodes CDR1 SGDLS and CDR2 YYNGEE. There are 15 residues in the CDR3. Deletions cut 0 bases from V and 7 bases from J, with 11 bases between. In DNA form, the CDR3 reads TGTGCCAGCAGCGTAGAATCGAGGAGAAATTCACCCCTCCACTTT. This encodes CASSVESRRNSPLHF.

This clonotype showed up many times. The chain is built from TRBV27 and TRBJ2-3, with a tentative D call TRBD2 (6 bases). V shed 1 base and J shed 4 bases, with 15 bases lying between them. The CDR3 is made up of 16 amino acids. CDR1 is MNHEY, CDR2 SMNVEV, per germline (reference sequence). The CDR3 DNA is TGTGCCAGCAGTTTATTGCCGGGGCTAGCGTCAGATACGCAGTATTTT. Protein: CASSLLPGLASDTQYF.

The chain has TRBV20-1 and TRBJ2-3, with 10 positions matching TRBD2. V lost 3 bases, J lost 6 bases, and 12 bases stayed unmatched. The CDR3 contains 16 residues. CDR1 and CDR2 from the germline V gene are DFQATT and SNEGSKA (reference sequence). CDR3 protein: CSASGTSGTVLDTQYF. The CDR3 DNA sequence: TGCAGTGCTAGTGGTACTAGCGGGACGGTATTGGATACGCAGTATTTT.

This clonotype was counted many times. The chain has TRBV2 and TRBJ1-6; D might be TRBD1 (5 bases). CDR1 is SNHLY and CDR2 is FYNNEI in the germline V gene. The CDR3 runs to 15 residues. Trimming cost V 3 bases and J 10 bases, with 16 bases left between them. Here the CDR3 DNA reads TGTGCCAGCAGTGACGAGTATAGGGGTTGGTCACCCCTCCACTTT. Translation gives CASSDEYRGWSPLHF.

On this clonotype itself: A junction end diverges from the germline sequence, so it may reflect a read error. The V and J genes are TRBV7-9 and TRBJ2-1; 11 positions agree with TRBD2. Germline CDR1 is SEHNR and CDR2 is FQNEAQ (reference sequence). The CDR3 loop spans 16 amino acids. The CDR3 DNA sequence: TGTGCCAGCAGCCTAGCGGGAGGCCGCACCTACGATGAGCAGTTCTTC. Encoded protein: CASSLAGGRTYDEQFF.

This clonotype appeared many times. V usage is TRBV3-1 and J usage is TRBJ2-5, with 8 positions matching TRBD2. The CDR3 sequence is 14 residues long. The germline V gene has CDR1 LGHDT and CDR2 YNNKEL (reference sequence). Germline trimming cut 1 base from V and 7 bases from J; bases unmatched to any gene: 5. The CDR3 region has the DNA TGTGCCAGCAGCCAAGCGGAGAGCGGGGGGACCCAGTACTTC. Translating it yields CASSQAESGGTQYF.

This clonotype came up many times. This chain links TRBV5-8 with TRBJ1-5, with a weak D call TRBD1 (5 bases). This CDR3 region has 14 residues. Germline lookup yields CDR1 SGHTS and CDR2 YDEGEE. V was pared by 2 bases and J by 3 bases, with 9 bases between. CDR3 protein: CASSFATVNQPQHF. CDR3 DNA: TGTGCCAGCAGCTTTGCGACAGTCAATCAGCCCCAGCATTTT.

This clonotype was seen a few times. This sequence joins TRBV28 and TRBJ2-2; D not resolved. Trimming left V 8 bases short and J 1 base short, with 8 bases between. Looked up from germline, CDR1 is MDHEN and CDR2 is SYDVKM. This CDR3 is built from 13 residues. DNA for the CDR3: TGTGCCAGCCACCCCGGGAACACCGGGGAGCTGTTTTTT. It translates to CASHPGNTGELFF.

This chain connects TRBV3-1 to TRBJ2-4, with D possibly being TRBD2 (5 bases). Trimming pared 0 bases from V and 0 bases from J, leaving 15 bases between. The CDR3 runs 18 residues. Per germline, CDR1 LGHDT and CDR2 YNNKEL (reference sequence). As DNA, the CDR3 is TGTGCCAGCAGCCAAGATCGAGTGGGGAGCCTAGCCAAAAACATTCAGTACTTC. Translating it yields CASSQDRVGSLAKNIQYF.

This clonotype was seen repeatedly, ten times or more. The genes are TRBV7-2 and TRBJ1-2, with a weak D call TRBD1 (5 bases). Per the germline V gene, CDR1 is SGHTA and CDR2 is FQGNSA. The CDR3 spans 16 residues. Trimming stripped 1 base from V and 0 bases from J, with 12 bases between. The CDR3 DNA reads TGTGCCAGCAGCTTAGATTGGGGGGAAGCTAACTATGGCTACACCTTC. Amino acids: CASSLDWGEANYGYTF.

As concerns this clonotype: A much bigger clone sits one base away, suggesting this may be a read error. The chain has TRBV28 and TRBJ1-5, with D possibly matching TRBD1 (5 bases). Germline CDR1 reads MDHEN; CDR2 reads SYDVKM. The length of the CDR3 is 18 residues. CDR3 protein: CASSSYWGGGNSNPPQHF. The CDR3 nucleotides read TGTGCCAGCAGCTCATACTGGGGGGGAGGGAATAGCAATCCGCCCCAGCATTTT.

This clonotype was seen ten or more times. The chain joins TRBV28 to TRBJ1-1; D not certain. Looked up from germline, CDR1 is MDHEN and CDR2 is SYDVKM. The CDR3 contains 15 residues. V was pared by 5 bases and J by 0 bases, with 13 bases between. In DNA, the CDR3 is TGTGCCAGCAGTGAAAGGAACAGAATGAACACTGAAGCTTTCTTT. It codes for CASSERNRMNTEAFF.

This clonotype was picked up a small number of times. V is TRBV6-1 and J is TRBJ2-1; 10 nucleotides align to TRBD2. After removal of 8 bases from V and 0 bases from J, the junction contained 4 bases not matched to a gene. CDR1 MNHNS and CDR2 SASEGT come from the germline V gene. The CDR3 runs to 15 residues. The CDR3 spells CASRPSGGSYNEQFF. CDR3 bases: TGTGCCAGCCGCCCTAGCGGGGGCTCCTACAATGAGCAGTTCTTC.

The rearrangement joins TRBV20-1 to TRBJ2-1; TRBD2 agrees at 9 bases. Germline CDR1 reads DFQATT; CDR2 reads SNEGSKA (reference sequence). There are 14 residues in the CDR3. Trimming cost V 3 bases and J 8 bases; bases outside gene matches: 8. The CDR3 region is CSASSSGDLYEQFF. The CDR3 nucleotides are TGCAGTGCTAGCTCTAGCGGGGACCTCTATGAGCAGTTCTTC.

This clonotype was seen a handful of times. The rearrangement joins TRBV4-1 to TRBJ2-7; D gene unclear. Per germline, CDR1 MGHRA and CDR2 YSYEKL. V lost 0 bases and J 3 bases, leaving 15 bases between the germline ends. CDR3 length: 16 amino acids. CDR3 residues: CASSQEPSPLSYEQYF. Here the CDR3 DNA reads TGCGCCAGCAGCCAAGAGCCCAGCCCTCTTAGCTACGAGCAGTACTTC.

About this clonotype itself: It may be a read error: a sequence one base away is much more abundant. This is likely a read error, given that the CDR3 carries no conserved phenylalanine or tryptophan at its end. CDR3 in amino acids: CASSPIGTSGKETQYL. The CDR3 DNA follows: TGTGCCAGCAGCCCCATAGGGACTAGCGGAAAAGAGACCCAGTACCTC. The chain carries TRBV12-3 or TRBV12-4 and TRBJ2-5, with TRBD2 matching over 11 bases. The CDR3 is 16 amino acids. J was trimmed by 3 bases and V by 6 bases; bases with no gene match: 9.

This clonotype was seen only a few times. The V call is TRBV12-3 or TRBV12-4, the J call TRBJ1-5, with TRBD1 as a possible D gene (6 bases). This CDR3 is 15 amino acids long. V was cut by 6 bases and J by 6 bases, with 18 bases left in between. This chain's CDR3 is CASSLGGAVGQPQHF. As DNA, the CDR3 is TGTGCCAGCAGCCTAGGGGGGGCAGTCGGTCAGCCCCAGCATTTT.

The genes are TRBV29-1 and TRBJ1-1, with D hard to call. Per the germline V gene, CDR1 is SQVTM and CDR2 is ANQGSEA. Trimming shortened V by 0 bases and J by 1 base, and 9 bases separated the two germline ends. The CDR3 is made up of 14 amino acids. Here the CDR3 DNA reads TGCAGCGTTGAAGAGTTTCAGGCGAACACTGAAGCTTTCTTT. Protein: CSVEEFQANTEAFF.